This entry lists 4 T cell receptor beta chains sequenced from one sample in a study of blood T cell repertoires in COVID-19. Repertoires were generated with immunoSEQ multiplex PCR, while TCRdb's copy carries only in-frame clones and drops some. The profile covers about 300,000 clones, with around four fifths appearing a single time and about 1.2% taken by the ten largest. The sequenced sample was peripheral blood. Every receptor here comes from a woman aged 50 to 60 with acute or convalescent COVID-19.

The rearrangement joins TRBV7-9 to TRBJ1-5; D is ambiguous. CDR3 length: 14 residues. V dropped 4 bases and J dropped 3 bases, with 10 bases sitting between them. The V gene's germline CDR1 is SEHNR and CDR2 FQNEAQ (reference sequence). CDR3: CASSSPGINQPQHF. The CDR3, as DNA: TGTGCCAGCAGCTCGCCGGGGATCAATCAGCCCCAGCATTTT.

This sequence joins TRBV4-1 and TRBJ1-5; maybe TRBD1 (6 bases). V lost 1 base and J lost 5, with 9 bases in between. Germline CDR1 and CDR2: MGHRA and YSYEKL. The length of the CDR3 is 14 residues. The CDR3 region is CASSQVRGDQPQHF. CDR3 nucleotide sequence: TGCGCCAGCAGCCAAGTCAGGGGAGATCAGCCCCAGCATTTT.

The rearrangement joins TRBV2 to TRBJ2-5, with a tentative D call TRBD1 (6 bases). Between the trimmed V and J ends, which lost 3 bases and 6 bases, there was a span of 17 bases. This CDR3 is built from 15 residues. CDR1 and CDR2 (germline): SNHLY, FYNNEI. Here the CDR3 DNA reads TGTGCCAGCAGTGAGTATGGACAGACTACAAAGACCCAGTACTTC. It specifies CASSEYGQTTKTQYF.

The V and J genes are TRBV9 and TRBJ2-7, with 11 positions matching TRBD2. V lost 3 bases, J lost 5 bases, and 7 bases stayed unmatched. Germline lookup yields CDR1 SGDLS and CDR2 YYNGEE. The CDR3 totals 15 residues. CDR3 sequence: CASSASGTSGDEQYF. The CDR3, as DNA: TGTGCCAGCAGCGCGAGCGGGACTAGCGGCGACGAGCAGTACTTC.